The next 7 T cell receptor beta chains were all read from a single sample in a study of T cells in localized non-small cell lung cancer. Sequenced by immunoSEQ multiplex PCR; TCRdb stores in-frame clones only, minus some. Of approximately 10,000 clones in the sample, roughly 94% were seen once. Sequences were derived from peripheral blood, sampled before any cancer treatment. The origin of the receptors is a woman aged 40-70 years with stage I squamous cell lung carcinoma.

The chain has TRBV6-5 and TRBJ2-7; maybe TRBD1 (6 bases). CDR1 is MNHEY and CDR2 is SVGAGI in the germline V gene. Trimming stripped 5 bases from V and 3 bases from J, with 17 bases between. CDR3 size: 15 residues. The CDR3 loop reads CASSLEQGFNYEQYF. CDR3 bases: TGTGCCAGCAGTCTCGAACAGGGTTTTAACTACGAGCAGTACTTC.

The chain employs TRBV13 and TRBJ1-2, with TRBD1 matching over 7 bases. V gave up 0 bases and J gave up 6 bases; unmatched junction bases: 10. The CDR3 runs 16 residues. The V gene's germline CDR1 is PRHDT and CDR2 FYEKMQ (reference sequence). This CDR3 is CASSLGLTGVENGYTF. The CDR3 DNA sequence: TGTGCCAGCAGCTTAGGCCTTACAGGGGTGGAAAATGGCTACACCTTC.

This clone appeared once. CDR3 sequence: CASSLVRTSDTQYF. CDR3 nucleotide sequence: TGTGCCAGCAGCTTAGTTAGGACATCAGATACGCAGTATTTT. The rearrangement uses TRBV7-2 and TRBJ2-3; TRBD1 might be the D (5 bases). The CDR3 has 14 residues. V lost 1 base and J 4 bases, leaving 9 bases between the germline ends. CDR1 is SGHTA, CDR2 FQGNSA, per germline.

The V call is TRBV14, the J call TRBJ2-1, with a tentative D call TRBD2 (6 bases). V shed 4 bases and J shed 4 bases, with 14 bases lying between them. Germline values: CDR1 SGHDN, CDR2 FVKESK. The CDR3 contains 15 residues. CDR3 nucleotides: TGTGCCAGCAGCCCCTATGGGGGGTCGTACAATGAGCAGTTCTTC. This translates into CASSPYGGSYNEQFF. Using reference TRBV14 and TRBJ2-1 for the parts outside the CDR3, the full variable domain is EAGVTQFPSHSVIEKGQTVTLRCDPISGHDNLYWYRRVMGKEIKFLLHFVKESKQDESGMPNNRFLAERTGGTYSTLKVQPAELEDSGVYFCASSPYGGSYNEQFFGPGTRLTVL.

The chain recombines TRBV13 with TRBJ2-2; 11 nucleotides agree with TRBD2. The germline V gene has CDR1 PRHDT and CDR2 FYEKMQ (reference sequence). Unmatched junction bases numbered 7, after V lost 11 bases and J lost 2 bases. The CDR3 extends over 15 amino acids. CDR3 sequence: CASHLAGGNTGELFF. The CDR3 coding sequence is TGTGCCTCGCACCTAGCGGGGGGCAACACCGGGGAGCTGTTTTTT.

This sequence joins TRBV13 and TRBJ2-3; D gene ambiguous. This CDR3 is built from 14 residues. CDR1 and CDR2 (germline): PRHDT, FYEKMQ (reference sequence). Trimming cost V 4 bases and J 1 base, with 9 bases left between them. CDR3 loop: CASSYERRTDTQYF. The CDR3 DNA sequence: TGTGCCAGCAGCTATGAACGGCGCACAGATACGCAGTATTTT.

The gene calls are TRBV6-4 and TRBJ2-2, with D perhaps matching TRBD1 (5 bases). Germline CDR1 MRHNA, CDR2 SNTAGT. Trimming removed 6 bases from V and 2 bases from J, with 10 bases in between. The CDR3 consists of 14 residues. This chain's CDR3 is CASRLDRNTGELFF. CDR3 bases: TGTGCCAGCAGACTCGACAGAAACACCGGGGAGCTGTTTTTT.